These 13 T cell receptor beta chains share one sample of origin, sequenced in a study of beta chain features in type 1 diabetes. Study-wide results and limits: Moderate but significant shortening of TCRB CDR3s was recorded in all four CD4+ subsets from Type 1 diabetes patients.

These receptors have no identified antigens. Expressed TCRB transcripts were sequenced after all isolated RNA was converted to cDNA. Some clones are missing from TCRdb's copy, which holds only in-frame ones; the method was immunoSEQ multiplex PCR. Here the sample spans more than 250,000 clones, about 15% being singletons. The specimen sequenced was naive CD4+ T cells from blood. Source of these receptors: a man aged 18 to 30 with type 1 diabetes.

The V call is TRBV28, the J call TRBJ2-1, with 7 nucleotides matching TRBD2. This CDR3 spans 16 amino acids. From germline, CDR1 is MDHEN and CDR2 SYDVKM. The junction had 4 bases not matched to a gene; V was cut back by 2 bases and J by 0 bases. In nucleotides, the CDR3 is TGTGCCAGCAGTTTAGGGCGGGGGAGCTCCTACAATGAGCAGTTCTTC. Protein sequence: CASSLGRGSSYNEQFF.

This clone was found a few times. The genes are TRBV6-5 and TRBJ2-7, with D possibly being TRBD2 (6 bases). Germline CDR1 is MNHEY and CDR2 is SVGAGI. CDR3 size: 15 residues. V gave up 4 bases and J gave up 4 bases, with 17 bases separating them. This CDR3 reads CASSSLGSGKYEQYF. The CDR3 region has the DNA TGTGCCAGCAGTTCTCTCGGGAGCGGAAAATACGAGCAGTACTTC.

The gene calls are TRBV19 and TRBJ1-2; unclear D gene. This CDR3 comprises 15 residues. CDR1 is LNHDA, CDR2 SQIVND, per germline (reference sequence). The germline V and J ends were trimmed by 3 bases and 5 bases, with 16 bases remaining between them. CDR3: CASSMDSAVGYGYTF. DNA of the CDR3: TGTGCCAGTAGTATGGACTCCGCGGTAGGATATGGCTACACCTTC.

Here the CDR3 DNA reads TGTGCCACAGCTTCACCGGGACAGCGCCAAGAGACCCAGTACTTC. Protein: CATASPGQRQETQYF. The chain joins TRBV19 to TRBJ2-5, with TRBD1 matching over 7 bases. The CDR3 contains 15 residues. Germline values: CDR1 LNHDA, CDR2 SQIVND (reference sequence). Trimming cost V 10 bases and J 1 base; bases outside gene matches: 12.

In this sample, this clone turned up a few times. The CDR3 coding sequence is TGTGCCAGCAGTTTAAACCAGGAAACTGAAGCTTTCTTT. Protein product: CASSLNQETEAFF. This rearrangement joins TRBV27 to TRBJ1-1, with D unclear. Trimming cost V 2 bases and J 5 bases, with 9 bases left between them. The CDR3 has 13 residues. From germline, CDR1 is MNHEY and CDR2 SMNVEV (reference sequence).

The chain has TRBV18 and TRBJ1-4; D is perhaps TRBD1 (6 bases). Germline lookup yields CDR1 KGHSH and CDR2 LQKENI. CDR3 length: 15 residues. Deletions cut 4 bases from V and 5 bases from J, with 14 bases between. CDR3 sequence (DNA): TGTGCCAGCTCACGCCAGGGGATGGGGAATGAAAAACTGTTTTTT. Translation gives CASSRQGMGNEKLFF.

This clone was counted between two and nine times. The chain couples TRBV5-4 to TRBJ2-3; a possible D gene is TRBD2 (6 bases). The CDR3 contains 15 residues. V was clipped by 7 bases and J by 1 base, with 16 bases between them. The germline CDR1 and CDR2 sequences are SGHNT and YYREEE (reference sequence). The CDR3 sequence: CASSIGGWGTDTQYF. In nucleotides, the CDR3 is TGTGCCAGCTCCATAGGAGGGTGGGGCACAGATACGCAGTATTTT. The full variable domain, rest sourced from reference TRBV5-4 and TRBJ2-3, is ETGVTQSPTHLIKTRGQQVTLRCSSQSGHNTVSWYQQALGQGPQFIFQYYREEENGRGNFPPRFSGLQFPNYSSELNVNALELDDSALYLCASSIGGWGTDTQYFGPGTRLTVL.

This chain joins TRBV5-6 and TRBJ1-2, with TRBD1 matching 9 bases. From germline, CDR1 is SGHDT and CDR2 YYEEEE. With V trimmed by 4 bases and J by 6 bases, 7 bases remained unmatched. The CDR3 is 14 residues long. As DNA, the CDR3 is TGTGCCAGCAGCCGGACAGGGGTAGAGCATGGCTACACCTTC. Translating it yields CASSRTGVEHGYTF.

In this sample, this clone turned up a few times. The V gene is TRBV30, the J gene TRBJ1-1; the match to TRBD1 covers 9 bases. The V gene's germline CDR1 is GTSNPN and CDR2 SVGIG (reference sequence). This CDR3 has 12 residues. Trimming removed 3 bases from V and 5 bases from J; junction bases left unmatched: 1. CDR3 coding DNA: TGTGCCTGGAGAGGACAGGGGACTGAAGCTTTCTTT. Its translation is CAWRGQGTEAFF.

This clone was observed a few times. CDR3 amino acids: CASSYAQGAEQYF. In nucleotides, the CDR3 is TGTGCCAGCAGTTACGCCCAGGGTGCCGAGCAGTACTTC. The rearrangement joins TRBV6-5 to TRBJ2-7, with a tentative D call TRBD1 (5 bases). This CDR3 is built from 13 residues. V was trimmed by 2 bases and J by 6 bases, leaving 11 bases between them. Germline CDR1 is MNHEY and CDR2 is SVGAGI.

The chain employs TRBV4-3 and TRBJ1-1; D perhaps matches TRBD1 (5 bases). The germline V gene has CDR1 LGHNA and CDR2 YSLEER. There are 14 residues in the CDR3. With 0 bases removed from V and 11 bases from J, the gap between germline ends came to 16 bases. Here the CDR3 DNA reads TGCGCCAGCAGCCAAGAGTGGGGGGGTCTTCGGGCTTTCTTT. Translated: CASSQEWGGLRAFF.

The chain is built from TRBV5-1 and TRBJ2-5; no reliable D call. Germline V gives CDR1 SGHRS, CDR2 YFSETQ. There are 13 residues in the CDR3. With 3 bases removed from V and 3 bases from J, the gap between germline ends came to 9 bases. CDR3 sequence: CASSSLTEETQYF. CDR3 coding DNA: TGCGCCAGCAGCTCCCTAACCGAAGAGACCCAGTACTTC.

The chain couples TRBV5-1 to TRBJ2-1; 9 positions agree with TRBD1. The CDR3 consists of 15 residues. Germline V gene sequence: CDR1 SGHRS, CDR2 YFSETQ. The V segment lost 4 bases and the J segment 8 bases; nucleotides outside the gene matches: 10. CDR3 sequence (DNA): TGCGCCAGCAGCATCCGGACAGGGGTGGGAGATGAGCAGTTCTTC. Protein sequence: CASSIRTGVGDEQFF.